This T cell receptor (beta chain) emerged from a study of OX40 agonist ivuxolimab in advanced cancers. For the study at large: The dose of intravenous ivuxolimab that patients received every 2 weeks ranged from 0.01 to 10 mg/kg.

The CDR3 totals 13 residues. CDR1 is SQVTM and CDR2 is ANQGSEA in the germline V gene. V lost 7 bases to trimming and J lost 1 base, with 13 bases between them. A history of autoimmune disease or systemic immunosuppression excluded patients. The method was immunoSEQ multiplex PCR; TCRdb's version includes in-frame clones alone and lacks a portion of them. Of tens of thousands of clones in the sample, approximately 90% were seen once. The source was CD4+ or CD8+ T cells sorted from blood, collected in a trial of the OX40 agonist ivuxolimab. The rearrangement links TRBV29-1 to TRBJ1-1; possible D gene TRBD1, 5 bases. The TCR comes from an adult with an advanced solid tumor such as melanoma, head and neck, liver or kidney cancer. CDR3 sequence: CSDRGGSNTEAFF. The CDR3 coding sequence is TGCAGCGACCGTGGGGGGTCGAACACTGAAGCTTTCTTT.